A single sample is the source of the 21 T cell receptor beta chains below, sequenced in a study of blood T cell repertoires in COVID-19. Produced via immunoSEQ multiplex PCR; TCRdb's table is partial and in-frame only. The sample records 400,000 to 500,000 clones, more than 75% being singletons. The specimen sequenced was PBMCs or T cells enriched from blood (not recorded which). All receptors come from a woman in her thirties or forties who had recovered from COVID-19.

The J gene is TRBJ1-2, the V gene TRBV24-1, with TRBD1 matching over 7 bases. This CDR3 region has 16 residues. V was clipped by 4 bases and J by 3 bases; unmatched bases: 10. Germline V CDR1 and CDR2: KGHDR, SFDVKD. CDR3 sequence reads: CATSDRQGIGDYGYTF. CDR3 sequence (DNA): TGTGCCACCAGTGACCGACAGGGAATTGGTGACTATGGCTACACCTTC.

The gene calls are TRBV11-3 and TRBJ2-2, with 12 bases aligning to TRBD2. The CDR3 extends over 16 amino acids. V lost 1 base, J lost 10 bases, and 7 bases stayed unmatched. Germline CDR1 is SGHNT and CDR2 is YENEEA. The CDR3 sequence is CASSLVLAGGDPELFF. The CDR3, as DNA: TGTGCCAGCAGCTTAGTACTAGCGGGAGGAGACCCGGAGCTGTTTTTT.

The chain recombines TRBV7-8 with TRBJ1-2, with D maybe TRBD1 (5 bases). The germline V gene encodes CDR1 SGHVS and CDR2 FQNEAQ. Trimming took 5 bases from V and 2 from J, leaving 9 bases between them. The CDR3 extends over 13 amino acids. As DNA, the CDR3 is TGTGCCAGCAGCCTTTGGACAAACTATGGCTACACCTTC. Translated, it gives CASSLWTNYGYTF.

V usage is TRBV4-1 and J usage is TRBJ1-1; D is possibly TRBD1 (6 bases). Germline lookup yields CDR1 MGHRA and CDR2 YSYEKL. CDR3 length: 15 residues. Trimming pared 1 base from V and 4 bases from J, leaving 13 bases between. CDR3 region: CASSQAWGRVTEAFF. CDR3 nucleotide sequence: TGCGCCAGCAGCCAAGCGTGGGGGCGGGTCACTGAAGCTTTCTTT.

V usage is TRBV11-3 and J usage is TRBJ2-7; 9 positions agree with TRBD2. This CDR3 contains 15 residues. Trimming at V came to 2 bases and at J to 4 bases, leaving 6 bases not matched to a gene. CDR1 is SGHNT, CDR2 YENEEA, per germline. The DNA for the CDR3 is TGTGCCAGCAGCTTAAGCCTAGCGGGAAGGTACGAGCAGTACTTC. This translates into CASSLSLAGRYEQYF. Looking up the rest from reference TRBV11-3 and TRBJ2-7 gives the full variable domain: EAGVVQSPRYKIIEKKQPVAFWCNPISGHNTLYWYLQNLGQGPELLIRYENEEAVDDSQLPKDRFSAERLKGVDSTLKIQPAELGDSAVYLCASSLSLAGRYEQYFGPGTRLTVT.

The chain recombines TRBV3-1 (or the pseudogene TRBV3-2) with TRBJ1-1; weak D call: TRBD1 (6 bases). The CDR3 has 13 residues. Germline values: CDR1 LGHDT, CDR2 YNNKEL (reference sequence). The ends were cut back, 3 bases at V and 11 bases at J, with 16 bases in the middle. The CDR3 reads CASSQALGGLAFF. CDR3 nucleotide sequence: TGTGCCAGCAGCCAGGCCTTGGGGGGGCTGGCTTTCTTT.

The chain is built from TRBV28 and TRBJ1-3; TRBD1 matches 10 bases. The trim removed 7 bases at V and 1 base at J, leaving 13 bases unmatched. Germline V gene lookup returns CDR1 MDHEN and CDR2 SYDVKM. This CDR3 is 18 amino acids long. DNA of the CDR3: TGTGCCAGCACCACGGGACAGGGGCCGACTAGTTCTGGAAACACCATATATTTT. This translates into CASTTGQGPTSSGNTIYF.

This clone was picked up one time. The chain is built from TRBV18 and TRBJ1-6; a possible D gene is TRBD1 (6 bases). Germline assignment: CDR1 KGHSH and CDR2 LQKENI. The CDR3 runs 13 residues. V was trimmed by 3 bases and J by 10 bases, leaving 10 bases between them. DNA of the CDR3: TGTGCCAGCTCACCCTCAGGGGAGTCACCCCTCCACTTT. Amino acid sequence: CASSPSGESPLHF.

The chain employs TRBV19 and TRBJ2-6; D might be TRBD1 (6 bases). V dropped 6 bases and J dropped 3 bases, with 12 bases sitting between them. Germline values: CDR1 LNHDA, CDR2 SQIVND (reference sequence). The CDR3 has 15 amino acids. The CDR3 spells CASSHPGDGANVLTF. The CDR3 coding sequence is TGTGCCAGTAGCCACCCAGGGGATGGGGCCAACGTCCTGACTTTC. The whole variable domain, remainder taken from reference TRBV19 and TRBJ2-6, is DGGITQSPKYLFRKEGQNVTLSCEQNLNHDAMYWYRQDPGQGLRLIYYSQIVNDFQKGDIAEGYSVSREKKESFPLTVTSAQKNPTAFYLCASSHPGDGANVLTFGAGSRLTVL.

CDR3 loop: CASRPTEWPYEQYF. In DNA form, the CDR3 reads TGTGCCAGCAGGCCTACGGAGTGGCCCTACGAGCAGTACTTC. The V call is TRBV27, the J call TRBJ2-7; no clear D. The CDR3 is made up of 14 amino acids. The germline CDR1 and CDR2 sequences are MNHEY and SMNVEV (reference sequence). V was trimmed by 6 bases and J by 2 bases, leaving 14 bases between them.

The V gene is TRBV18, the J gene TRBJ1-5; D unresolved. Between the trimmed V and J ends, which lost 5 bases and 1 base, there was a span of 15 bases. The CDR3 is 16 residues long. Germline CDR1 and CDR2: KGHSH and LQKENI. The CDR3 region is CASSSRADRSNQPQHF. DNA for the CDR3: TGTGCCAGCTCATCACGGGCCGATAGAAGCAATCAGCCCCAGCATTTT. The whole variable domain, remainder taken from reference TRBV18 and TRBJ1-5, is NAGVMQNPRHLVRRRGQEARLRCSPMKGHSHVYWYRQLPEEGLKFMVYLQKENIIDESGMPKERFSAEFPKEGPSILRIQQVVRGDSAAYFCASSSRADRSNQPQHFGDGTRLSIL.

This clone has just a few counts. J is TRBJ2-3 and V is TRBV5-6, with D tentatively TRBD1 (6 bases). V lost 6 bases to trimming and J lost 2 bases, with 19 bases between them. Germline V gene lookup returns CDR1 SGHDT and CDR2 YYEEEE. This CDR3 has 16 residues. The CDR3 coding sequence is TGTGCCAGCACCATGGGGGCGGGTATGGCCACAGATACGCAGTATTTT. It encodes CASTMGAGMATDTQYF.

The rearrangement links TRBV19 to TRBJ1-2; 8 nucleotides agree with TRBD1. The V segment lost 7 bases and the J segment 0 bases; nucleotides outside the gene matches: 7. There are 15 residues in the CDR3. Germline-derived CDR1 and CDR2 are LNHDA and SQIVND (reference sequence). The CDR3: CASIGTGPTNYGYTF. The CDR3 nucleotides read TGTGCCAGTATTGGGACAGGCCCTACTAACTATGGCTACACCTTC.

CDR3 DNA sequence: TGTGCCAGCAGCTTAGAGGCCTCGGGAATTAGGGAGTTCTTC. Its translation: CASSLEASGIREFF. The chain has TRBV7-2 and TRBJ2-1; tentatively, D is TRBD2 (5 bases). V was cut by 1 base and J by 14 bases, with 18 bases left in between. Per germline, CDR1 SGHTA and CDR2 FQGNSA. This CDR3 is built from 14 residues.

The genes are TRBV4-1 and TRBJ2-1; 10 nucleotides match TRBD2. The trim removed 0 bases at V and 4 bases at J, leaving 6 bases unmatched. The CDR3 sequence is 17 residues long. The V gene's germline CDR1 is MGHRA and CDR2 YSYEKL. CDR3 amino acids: CASSQEGASGGYNEQFF. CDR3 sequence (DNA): TGCGCCAGCAGCCAAGAGGGCGCTAGCGGGGGATACAATGAGCAGTTCTTC.

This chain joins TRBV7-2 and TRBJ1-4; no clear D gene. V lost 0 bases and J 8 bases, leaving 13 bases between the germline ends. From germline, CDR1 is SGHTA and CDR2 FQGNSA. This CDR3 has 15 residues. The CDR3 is CASSLAPEVREKLFF. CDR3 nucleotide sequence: TGTGCCAGCAGCTTAGCGCCGGAGGTTAGGGAAAAACTGTTTTTT.

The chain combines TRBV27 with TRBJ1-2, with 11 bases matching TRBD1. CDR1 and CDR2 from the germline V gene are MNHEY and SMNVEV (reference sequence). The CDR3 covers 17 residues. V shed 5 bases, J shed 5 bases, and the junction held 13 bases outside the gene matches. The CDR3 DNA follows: TGTGCCAGCAGTCCTTCCCCCGGACAGGGGGCTTGGTATGGCTACACCTTC. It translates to CASSPSPGQGAWYGYTF.

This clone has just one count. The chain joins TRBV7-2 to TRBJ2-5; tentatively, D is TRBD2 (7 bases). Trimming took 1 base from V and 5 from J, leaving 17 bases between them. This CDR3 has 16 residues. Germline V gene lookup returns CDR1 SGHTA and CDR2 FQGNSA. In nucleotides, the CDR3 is TGTGCCAGCAGCTTAGTGGGGGGGGCTTTCGCGGAGACCCAGTACTTC. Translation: CASSLVGGAFAETQYF.

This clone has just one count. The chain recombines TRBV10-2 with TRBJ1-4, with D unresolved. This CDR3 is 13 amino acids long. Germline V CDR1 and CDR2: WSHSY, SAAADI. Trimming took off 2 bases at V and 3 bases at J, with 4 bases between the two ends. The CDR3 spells CASSEPANEKLFF. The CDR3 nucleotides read TGCGCCAGCAGTGAGCCGGCTAATGAAAAACTGTTTTTT.

The CDR3 reads CASSRDRGNLGGNTIYF. The DNA for the CDR3 is TGTGCCAGCAGCCGAGACAGGGGGAATCTAGGAGGAAACACCATATATTTT. The chain has TRBV7-8 and TRBJ1-3; 9 bases fit TRBD1. The germline V gene has CDR1 SGHVS and CDR2 FQNEAQ. The ends lost 5 bases at V and 4 bases at J; junction bases unmatched: 12. CDR3 length: 17 amino acids.

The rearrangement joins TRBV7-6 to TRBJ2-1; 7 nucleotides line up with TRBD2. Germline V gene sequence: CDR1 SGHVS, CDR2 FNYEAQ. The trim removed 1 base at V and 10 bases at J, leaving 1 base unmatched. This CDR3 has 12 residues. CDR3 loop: CASSLERGEQFF. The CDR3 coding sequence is TGTGCCAGCAGCTTAGAGCGGGGAGAGCAGTTCTTC.